This entry lists 24 T cell receptor beta chains sequenced from one sample in a study of T-cell memory formation after mild COVID-19. TCRdb reanalysed the 5' RACE reads using MiXCR and keeps one entry per CDR3 protein. The profile shows 65,000 to 95,000 distinct CDR3 sequences, 9.5% to 15% of them singletons. The sequenced material came from PBMCs or a T cell subset sorted from them (not recorded which). Every receptor here comes from a man aged 18 to 29 who had mild COVID-19 (a few samples of this study predate the infection). Cell type and time point are not known.

This clonotype turned up a few times. The chain joins TRBV4-1 to TRBJ1-2; no reliable D call. CDR3 length equals 15 residues. The germline V gene encodes CDR1 MGHRA and CDR2 YSYEKL. The V end was cut by 1 base, the J end by 3 bases, with 12 bases between. CDR3 sequence: CASSQAPGRHYGYTF. In nucleotides, the CDR3 is TGCGCCAGCAGCCAAGCCCCAGGACGGCACTATGGCTACACCTTC.

J is TRBJ2-3 and V is TRBV4-2; D not resolved. Germline CDR1 LGHNA, CDR2 YNFKEQ. V dropped 0 bases and J dropped 0 bases, with 10 bases sitting between them. The CDR3 consists of 16 residues. CDR3 amino acids: CASSQESPGSTDTQYF. As DNA, the CDR3 is TGTGCCAGCAGCCAAGAGAGCCCGGGTAGCACAGATACGCAGTATTTT.

The sample holds a few counts of this clonotype. The chain links TRBV11-3 to TRBJ2-1, with TRBD1 matching 8 bases. Trimming took 5 bases from V and 9 from J; bases not matched to a gene: 9. Germline values: CDR1 SGHNT, CDR2 YENEEA. The CDR3 totals 14 residues. The CDR3 DNA follows: TGTGCCAGCAGCCCCGCTAAGACAGGGGTTGAGCAGTTCTTC. It is translated as CASSPAKTGVEQFF.

This clonotype was detected ten times or more. V is TRBV4-2 and J is TRBJ1-1; unclear D gene. Germline V lookup: CDR1 LGHNA, CDR2 YNFKEQ. CDR3 length: 13 amino acids. Trimming shortened V by 0 bases and J by 1 base, and 3 bases separated the two germline ends. Written as DNA, the CDR3 is TGTGCCAGCAGCCAAGAACAGAACACTGAAGCTTTCTTT. This translates into CASSQEQNTEAFF.

This clonotype occurred a few times. The rearrangement links TRBV5-6 to TRBJ2-3, with 11 positions matching TRBD1. Germline V lookup: CDR1 SGHDT, CDR2 YYEEEE. After removal of 5 bases from V and 4 bases from J, the junction contained 6 bases not matched to a gene. This CDR3 contains 15 residues. CDR3 residues: CASSYGTGGPDTQYF. In DNA, the CDR3 is TGTGCCAGCAGTTACGGGACAGGGGGACCAGATACGCAGTATTTT.

Only a few counts were recorded for this clonotype. The chain recombines TRBV20-1 with TRBJ1-3; 7 bases match TRBD1. J gave up 7 bases and V 4 bases, and 1 base lay outside the gene matches. Germline V lookup: CDR1 DFQATT, CDR2 SNEGSKA (reference sequence). The CDR3 spans 11 residues. CDR3 amino acids: CSATTGNTIYF. DNA of the CDR3: TGCAGTGCTACGACAGGGAACACCATATATTTT.

This clonotype appeared a few times. V usage is TRBV5-5 and J usage is TRBJ2-7; 7 bases are shared with TRBD1. CDR3 length equals 14 residues. J was trimmed by 2 bases and V by 3 bases; bases with no gene match: 5. In germline, CDR1 is SGHKS, CDR2 YYEKEE (reference sequence). CDR3 sequence (DNA): TGTGCCAGCAGCTGGAGGACAGGAACCTACGAGCAGTACGTC. Amino acids: CASSWRTGTYEQYV.

The V and J genes are TRBV4-2 and TRBJ2-1; 8 positions agree with TRBD1. The V segment lost 0 bases and the J segment 6 bases; nucleotides outside the gene matches: 4. CDR1 and CDR2 from the germline V gene are LGHNA and YNFKEQ. The CDR3 extends over 15 amino acids. CDR3 in amino acids: CASSQDPTGGNEQFF. The CDR3 coding sequence is TGTGCCAGCAGCCAAGATCCAACAGGGGGCAATGAGCAGTTCTTC.

This clonotype was counted between two and nine times. In DNA form, the CDR3 reads TGTGCCAGCAGCCAAGAAACTAGCGGACAGGATACGCAGTATTTT. It yields the protein CASSQETSGQDTQYF. This chain links TRBV3-1 with TRBJ2-3, with 8 bases that match TRBD2. Germline V gene data show CDR1 as LGHDT and CDR2 as YNNKEL (reference sequence). V shed 0 bases and J 6 bases; nucleotides not matched to a gene: 5. The CDR3 spans 15 residues.

The genes are TRBV11-3 and TRBJ2-1; a possible D gene is TRBD1 (6 bases). Germline V gene lookup returns CDR1 SGHNT and CDR2 YENEEA. CDR3 length equals 16 residues. Between the trimmed V and J ends, which lost 4 bases and 4 bases, there was a span of 17 bases. Here the CDR3 reads CASSSGRQDGYNEQFF. In nucleotides, the CDR3 is TGTGCCAGCAGCTCCGGGCGACAGGACGGATACAATGAGCAGTTCTTC.

This clonotype came up a few times. The chain has TRBV9 and TRBJ2-2, with D unclear. Per the germline V gene, CDR1 is SGDLS and CDR2 is YYNGEE. V lost 4 bases to trimming and J lost 4 bases, with 14 bases between them. CDR3 length: 15 amino acids. The CDR3 nucleotides are TGTGCCAGCAGCCCCCCCAGAACGGGCACCGGGGAGCTGTTTTTT. The encoded protein is CASSPPRTGTGELFF. The variable domain in full, completed from reference TRBV9 and TRBJ2-2, reads DSGVTQTPKHLITATGQRVTLRCSPRSGDLSVYWYQQSLDQGLQFLIQYYNGEERAKGNILERFSAQQFPDLHSELNLSSLELGDSALYFCASSPPRTGTGELFFGEGSRLTVL.

The chain links TRBV4-3 to TRBJ2-3, with 10 bases aligning to TRBD2. The J segment lost 3 bases and the V segment lost 2 bases, leaving 5 bases of the junction unmatched. The CDR3 has 16 residues. The germline V gene has CDR1 LGHNA and CDR2 YSLEER. The CDR3: CASSQLGLATTDTQYF. CDR3 coding DNA: TGCGCCAGCAGCCAACTGGGACTAGCGACGACAGATACGCAGTATTTT.

This clonotype has just a few counts. The chain couples TRBV27 to TRBJ2-5, with D perhaps assigned TRBD1 or TRBD2 (6 bases each). CDR1 and CDR2 from the germline V gene are MNHEY and SMNVEV (reference sequence). V lost 5 bases, J lost 5 bases, and 12 bases lay in between. CDR3 length equals 13 residues. The CDR3, as DNA: TGTGCCAGCAGTAAGGGGGGTCCGGAGACCCAGTACTTC. It specifies CASSKGGPETQYF.

The sample holds a few counts of this clonotype. The rearrangement uses TRBV6-5 and TRBJ2-3; 9 bases are a match to TRBD2. The CDR3 loop spans 14 amino acids. CDR1 MNHEY and CDR2 SVGAGI come from the germline V gene. Trimming at V came to 8 bases and at J to 7 bases, leaving 10 bases not matched to a gene. CDR3 bases: TGTGCCAGCGGACGCGGGGGGGCACTGCATACGCAGTATTTT. Amino acid sequence: CASGRGGALHTQYF.

The rearrangement uses TRBV11-2 and TRBJ2-1; TRBD1 might be the D (6 bases). Between the trimmed V and J ends, which lost 5 bases and 6 bases, there was a span of 17 bases. The CDR3 contains 15 residues. Germline V gene lookup returns CDR1 SGHAT and CDR2 FQNNGV. The CDR3 DNA is TGTGCCAGCAGCCCAGACAGGTATGGAGTCAATGAGCAGTTCTTC. Encoded protein: CASSPDRYGVNEQFF.

This clonotype showed up just a few times. The CDR3 nucleotides read TGCGCCAGCAGCTTGTGGGGTTTGAACACTGAAGCTTTCTTT. Translated, it gives CASSLWGLNTEAFF. V is TRBV5-1 and J is TRBJ1-1; D gene ambiguous. Between the trimmed V and J ends, which lost 1 base and 0 bases, there was a span of 7 bases. Germline CDR1 and CDR2: SGHRS and YFSETQ. The CDR3 length is 14 residues.

CDR3 DNA sequence: TGCGCCAGCAGCTCAGGTCCGGGGATAGTGTACGAGCAGTACTTC. Its protein product is CASSSGPGIVYEQYF. This rearrangement joins TRBV4-1 to TRBJ2-7; maybe TRBD2 (5 bases). Germline V gives CDR1 MGHRA, CDR2 YSYEKL. Deletions cut 5 bases from V and 4 bases from J, with 18 bases between. This CDR3 is 15 amino acids long.

The chain joins TRBV7-9 to TRBJ1-1; D unresolved. Germline V gene lookup returns CDR1 SEHNR and CDR2 FQNEAQ (reference sequence). The CDR3 extends over 12 amino acids. Deletions cut 5 bases from V and 7 bases from J, with 11 bases between. The DNA for the CDR3 is TGTGCCAGCAGCCATCGGCTGGTTGAAGCTTTCTTT. This sequence encodes CASSHRLVEAFF.

The CDR3 region is CASSYHNEQFF. The CDR3 DNA is TGTGCCAGCAGTTACCACAATGAGCAGTTCTTC. J is TRBJ2-1 and V is TRBV6-5; D gene uncertain. Germline-derived CDR1 and CDR2 are MNHEY and SVGAGI. The CDR3 contains 11 residues. Trimming shortened V by 2 bases and J by 5 bases, and 1 base separated the two germline ends.

This clonotype showed up many times. This chain uses TRBV5-1 with TRBJ1-2, with unresolved D. Germline CDR1 and CDR2: SGHRS and YFSETQ. The V gene lost 0 bases and the J gene lost 6 bases, with 15 bases spanning the gap. This CDR3 region has 15 residues. The CDR3 here is CASSLEAAMGDGYTF. CDR3 sequence (DNA): TGCGCCAGCAGCTTGGAAGCGGCCATGGGAGATGGCTACACCTTC. The variable domain in full, with the rest retrieved from reference TRBV5-1 and TRBJ1-2, is KAGVTQTPRYLIKTRGQQVTLSCSPISGHRSVSWYQQTPGQGLQFLFEYFSETQRNKGNFPGRFSGRQFSNSRSEMNVSTLELGDSALYLCASSLEAAMGDGYTFGSGTRLTVV.

This clonotype was detected only a few times. The chain combines TRBV4-1 with TRBJ2-3; D may match TRBD1 or TRBD2 (5 bases each). The CDR3 length is 12 residues. Trimming took 5 bases from V and 10 from J, leaving 13 bases between them. CDR1 is MGHRA and CDR2 is YSYEKL in the germline V gene. CDR3 region: CASSSGAEAQYF. The CDR3 DNA reads TGCGCCAGCAGCTCCGGGGCTGAGGCGCAGTATTTT.

The V and J genes are TRBV9 and TRBJ2-3; 10 positions agree with TRBD2. V lost 3 bases and J lost 4; bases outside the gene matches: 8. Germline V gene data show CDR1 as SGDLS and CDR2 as YYNGEE. This CDR3 has 16 amino acids. The CDR3 reads CASSAGTGLAADTQYF. The CDR3 DNA follows: TGTGCCAGCAGCGCGGGCACCGGACTAGCGGCAGATACGCAGTATTTT.

The V and J genes are TRBV4-1 and TRBJ2-7, with 8 bases that match TRBD2. V gave up 0 bases and J gave up 3 bases; unmatched junction bases: 4. Germline CDR1 is MGHRA and CDR2 is YSYEKL. This CDR3 contains 15 residues. In DNA form, the CDR3 reads TGCGCCAGCAGCCAAGATGAGCGGGAGAGCTACGAGCAGTACTTC. This sequence encodes CASSQDERESYEQYF.

The chain employs TRBV5-1 and TRBJ2-7; 9 bases agree with TRBD1. The CDR3 is made up of 15 amino acids. Germline CDR1 reads SGHRS; CDR2 reads YFSETQ. V was pared by 4 bases and J by 1 base, with 6 bases of the junction left unmatched. CDR3 in amino acids: CASSAGTGPSYEQYV. CDR3 in DNA: TGCGCCAGCAGCGCGGGGACAGGGCCTTCCTACGAGCAGTACGTC.